The next 32 T cell receptor beta chains were all read from a single sample in a study of graft-versus-host responses after intestinal transplantation. These TCRs' antigens remain unknown. The repertoire was sequenced with immunoSEQ multiplex PCR; TCRdb's copy has only in-frame clones and lacks some. The sample holds 85,000 to 100,000 clones; approximately 87% are singletons and the top ten take 0.095% to 0.11%. Sequenced material: unstimulated CD4+ T cells sorted from spleen or lymph node cells, taken before intestinal transplant. These receptors were taken from a human donor who received an intestinal transplant.

The count of this clone is one. V is TRBV14 and J is TRBJ2-7, with 9 bases identical to TRBD1. V dropped 4 bases and J dropped 7; count of bases not matched to a gene: 8. The germline gives CDR1 SGHDN, CDR2 FVKESK. The CDR3 loop spans 14 amino acids. The CDR3 nucleotides read TGTGCCAGCAGCCCTCCTGGGACAGGGAGGGAGCAGTACTTC. It specifies CASSPPGTGREQYF.

V and J are TRBV6-5 and TRBJ2-1; 9 nucleotides line up with TRBD1. The CDR3 sequence is 14 residues long. The V and J ends lost 6 bases and 5 bases, in that order; junction bases with no gene match: 5. CDR1 MNHEY and CDR2 SVGAGI come from the germline V gene. The CDR3 bases are TGTGCCAGCAGGCCGGGACAGGGAAACAATGAGCAGTTCTTC. This gives the protein CASRPGQGNNEQFF.

The CDR3: CASRDRGSSYEQYF. The CDR3 region has the DNA TGTGCCAGCAGAGACCGGGGGTCCTCCTACGAGCAGTACTTC. The V gene is TRBV2, the J gene TRBJ2-7; the D gene is possibly TRBD2 (6 bases). Germline assignment: CDR1 SNHLY and CDR2 FYNNEI. The CDR3 consists of 14 residues. V was cut by 6 bases and J by 0 bases, with 12 bases left in between.

The CDR3 sequence is CASSNSRDWGEQYF. The CDR3 DNA follows: TGTGCCAGCAGTAACTCCCGGGACTGGGGCGAGCAGTACTTC. This chain joins TRBV2 and TRBJ2-7, with D tentatively TRBD2 (6 bases). Trimming took 5 bases from V and 6 from J, leaving 17 bases between them. The CDR3 is 14 amino acids. Germline assignment: CDR1 SNHLY and CDR2 FYNNEI. The whole variable domain, remainder taken from reference TRBV2 and TRBJ2-7, is EPEVTQTPSHQVTQMGQEVILRCVPISNHLYFYWYRQILGQKVEFLVSFYNNEISEKSEIFDDQFSVERPDGSNFTLKIRSTKLEDSAMYFCASSNSRDWGEQYFGPGTRLTVT.

The V gene is TRBV5-6, the J gene TRBJ2-4, with 10 bases fitting TRBD1. CDR3 length: 13 amino acids. Germline lookup yields CDR1 SGHDT and CDR2 YYEEEE. V lost 4 bases and J lost 8; bases outside the gene matches: 3. The CDR3 region has the DNA TGTGCCAGCAGCCCGGACAGGGGGGACATTCAGTACTTC. Residues: CASSPDRGDIQYF.

The V and J genes are TRBV11-2 and TRBJ1-2; 8 nucleotides align to TRBD1. The V segment lost 2 bases and the J segment 6 bases; nucleotides outside the gene matches: 11. The CDR3 covers 16 residues. Germline CDR1 and CDR2: SGHAT and FQNNGV. The CDR3 reads CASSLRPDRVDDGYTF. In DNA, the CDR3 is TGTGCCAGCAGCTTAAGGCCGGACAGGGTCGACGATGGCTACACCTTC.

In nucleotides, the CDR3 is TGTGCCAGCAGCGTCCGCGCGGGGGACCCCTACGAGCAGTACTTC. The encoded protein is CASSVRAGDPYEQYF. This chain uses TRBV7-2 with TRBJ2-7; 7 bases match TRBD2. The CDR3 spans 15 residues. Trimming at V came to 5 bases and at J to 2 bases, leaving 9 bases not matched to a gene. CDR1 SGHTA and CDR2 FQGNSA come from the germline V gene.

Comments on this clone: Other nucleotide sequences from this sample produce the same CDR3. The chain uses TRBV5-4 and TRBJ1-5, with 9 nucleotides matching TRBD1. CDR1 and CDR2 from the germline V gene are SGHNT and YYREEE (reference sequence). The V and J ends lost 4 bases and 6 bases, in that order; junction bases with no gene match: 2. The CDR3 contains 13 residues. This CDR3 is CASSPDRGQPQHF. For the CDR3, the DNA is TGTGCCAGCAGCCCGGACAGGGGTCAGCCCCAGCATTTT.

This clone appeared a single time. J is TRBJ2-2 and V is TRBV29-1; TRBD1 is a possible D gene (6 bases). Between the trimmed V and J ends, which lost 4 bases and 0 bases, there was a span of 12 bases. Germline V lookup: CDR1 SQVTM, CDR2 ANQGSEA. The CDR3 loop spans 15 amino acids. The chain's CDR3 is CSVGWGHSNTGELFF. The CDR3 DNA is TGCAGCGTTGGGTGGGGACACTCGAACACCGGGGAGCTGTTTTTT.

The V gene is TRBV6-6, the J gene TRBJ2-7; 8 bases are shared with TRBD1. Germline-derived CDR1 and CDR2 are MNHNY and SVGAGI (reference sequence). The CDR3 is 16 residues long. Germline trimming cut 0 bases from V and 2 bases from J; bases unmatched to any gene: 6. The CDR3 DNA reads as TGTGCCAGCAGTTACTCGCAGGGGGCGAATACCTACGAGCAGTACTTC. This sequence encodes CASSYSQGANTYEQYF.

J is TRBJ2-4 and V is TRBV7-2; D gene uncertain. The CDR3 runs to 14 residues. Germline lookup yields CDR1 SGHTA and CDR2 FQGNSA. V was trimmed by 5 bases and J by 0 bases, leaving 8 bases between them. The CDR3: CASSPLIAKNIQYF. Written as DNA, the CDR3 is TGTGCCAGCAGCCCCCTAATAGCCAAAAACATTCAGTACTTC.

This clone showed up just once. The rearrangement joins TRBV6-6 to TRBJ2-7; 8 nucleotides align to TRBD1. The CDR3 runs 15 residues. The junction had 9 bases not matched to a gene; V was cut back by 6 bases and J by 2 bases. From germline, CDR1 is MNHNY and CDR2 SVGAGI (reference sequence). This chain's CDR3 is CASSPPRDRTYEQYF. The CDR3 DNA is TGTGCCAGCAGCCCCCCCCGGGACAGGACCTACGAGCAGTACTTC.

The V call is TRBV6-6, the J call TRBJ1-6, with D perhaps matching TRBD1 (6 bases). The CDR3 has 14 residues. The V gene lost 2 bases and the J gene lost 8 bases, with 10 bases spanning the gap. Per the germline V gene, CDR1 is MNHNY and CDR2 is SVGAGI (reference sequence). This chain's CDR3 is CASSYTGRDSPLHF. The CDR3 DNA is TGTGCCAGCAGTTACACAGGGAGGGATTCACCCCTCCACTTT.

This chain uses TRBV11-2 with TRBJ1-2, with a weak D call TRBD1 (6 bases). Trimming took off 0 bases at V and 2 bases at J, with 10 bases between the two ends. From germline, CDR1 is SGHAT and CDR2 FQNNGV. This CDR3 has 15 amino acids. CDR3 protein: CASSLDEDSNYGYTF. The CDR3, as DNA: TGTGCCAGCAGCTTAGATGAGGACAGCAACTATGGCTACACCTTC.

The chain joins TRBV5-1 to TRBJ2-6, with D unresolved. The CDR3 covers 14 residues. Germline CDR1 is SGHRS and CDR2 is YFSETQ. V was cut by 0 bases and J by 4 bases, with 5 bases left in between. The CDR3 loop is CASSLVAGANVLTF. The CDR3 region has the DNA TGCGCCAGCAGCTTGGTGGCCGGGGCCAACGTCCTGACTTTC.

The CDR3 DNA reads TGTGCCAGCAGCTTAAGGGGTTTGGTTGGCTACACCTTC. Encoded protein: CASSLRGLVGYTF. The J gene is TRBJ1-2, the V gene TRBV7-2; D is possibly TRBD1 (5 bases). This CDR3 region has 13 residues. V lost 2 bases and J 7 bases, leaving 11 bases between the germline ends. The germline gives CDR1 SGHTA, CDR2 FQGNSA.

The chain has TRBV9 and TRBJ1-1, with D maybe TRBD1 (6 bases). Germline lookup yields CDR1 SGDLS and CDR2 YYNGEE. Between the trimmed V and J ends, which lost 4 bases and 1 base, there was a span of 23 bases. The CDR3 loop spans 18 amino acids. The CDR3 bases are TGTGCCAGCAGCATGGGACCACATGCAGGGGTCTGGAACACTGAAGCTTTCTTT. Amino acids: CASSMGPHAGVWNTEAFF.

The CDR3 DNA follows: TGCGCCAGCAGCTTGGCTGGTAGCGTGACCTACGAGCAGTACTTC. Its protein product is CASSLAGSVTYEQYF. The chain carries TRBV5-1 and TRBJ2-7; possible D gene TRBD2, 5 bases. Germline assignment: CDR1 SGHRS and CDR2 YFSETQ. The CDR3 covers 15 residues. Trimming pared 0 bases from V and 2 bases from J, leaving 12 bases between.

The rearrangement links TRBV4-2 to TRBJ2-1, with 8 bases aligning to TRBD2. Germline V lookup: CDR1 LGHNA, CDR2 YNFKEQ. The CDR3 consists of 14 residues. V shed 4 bases and J 8 bases; nucleotides not matched to a gene: 7. The CDR3 region is CASSRAGGRDEQFF. CDR3 nucleotides: TGTGCCAGCAGCCGGGCGGGGGGCAGGGATGAGCAGTTCTTC.

This sequence joins TRBV7-2 and TRBJ1-6, with 7 bases lining up with TRBD1. Germline lookup yields CDR1 SGHTA and CDR2 FQGNSA. CDR3 length equals 14 residues. V trimming: 5 bases; J trimming: 6 bases; junction bases outside the gene matches: 4. The CDR3 DNA follows: TGTGCCAGCAGCCCGACAGGGAGTAATTCACCCCTCCACTTT. This encodes CASSPTGSNSPLHF.

The rearrangement uses TRBV27 and TRBJ1-1; TRBD1 agrees at 7 bases. Trimming at V came to 5 bases and at J to 4 bases, leaving 4 bases not matched to a gene. The CDR3 has 13 residues. CDR1 is MNHEY and CDR2 is SMNVEV in the germline V gene (reference sequence). The CDR3, as DNA: TGTGCCAGCAGTGGATACAGGGGCACTGAAGCTTTCTTT. The encoded protein is CASSGYRGTEAFF.

The chain recombines TRBV10-3 with TRBJ2-3; perhaps TRBD2 as D (5 bases). This CDR3 region has 12 residues. CDR1 and CDR2 from the germline V gene are ENHRY and SYGVKD. Trimming shortened V by 3 bases and J by 5 bases, and 6 bases separated the two germline ends. The CDR3 DNA sequence: TGTGCCATCAGTGAACGGGGAGATACGCAGTATTTT. It is translated as CAISERGDTQYF.

This clone was recorded only once. This chain uses TRBV6-6 with TRBJ2-5; D perhaps matches TRBD2 (7 bases). The CDR3 consists of 15 residues. V dropped 2 bases and J dropped 7 bases, with 17 bases sitting between them. Germline CDR1 reads MNHNY; CDR2 reads SVGAGI (reference sequence). CDR3 residues: CASSYGGGMGGTQYF. For the CDR3, the DNA is TGTGCCAGCAGTTACGGGGGGGGCATGGGGGGGACCCAGTACTTC.

The genes are TRBV14 and TRBJ1-3; D unresolved. The V gene lost 3 bases and the J gene lost 3 bases, with 6 bases spanning the gap. Germline V CDR1 and CDR2: SGHDN, FVKESK. The CDR3 is 13 residues long. The CDR3 coding sequence is TGTGCCAGCAGCCATCCTATTGGAAACACCATATATTTT. It specifies CASSHPIGNTIYF. Full variable domain (missing parts from reference TRBV14 and TRBJ1-3): EAGVTQFPSHSVIEKGQTVTLRCDPISGHDNLYWYRRVMGKEIKFLLHFVKESKQDESGMPNNRFLAERTGGTYSTLKVQPAELEDSGVYFCASSHPIGNTIYFGEGSWLTVV.

This clone was counted a few times. CDR3 region: CASRIALDSPLHF. For the CDR3, the DNA is TGTGCCAGCAGAATCGCCCTAGACTCACCCCTCCACTTT. The V and J genes are TRBV5-4 and TRBJ1-6; D gene uncertain. The CDR3 extends over 13 amino acids. The germline V gene has CDR1 SGHNT and CDR2 YYREEE (reference sequence). The ends were cut back, 5 bases at V and 10 bases at J, with 13 bases in the middle.

The chain joins TRBV6-5 to TRBJ1-1; possibly TRBD1 for D (5 bases). The germline CDR1 and CDR2 sequences are MNHEY and SVGAGI. The V and J ends lost 0 bases and 11 bases respectively, with 16 bases between them. This CDR3 has 14 amino acids. The CDR3 coding sequence is TGTGCCAGCAGTTACTCGACAGCAGGGCGGTTGGCTTTCTTT. It is translated as CASSYSTAGRLAFF.

CDR3 loop: CASSLDRHTGELFF. The CDR3, as DNA: TGCGCCAGCAGCTTGGACAGACACACCGGGGAGCTGTTTTTT. This chain uses TRBV5-1 with TRBJ2-2, with D hard to call. Germline CDR1 reads SGHRS; CDR2 reads YFSETQ. The CDR3 is made up of 14 amino acids. V lost 0 bases and J 3 bases, leaving 6 bases between the germline ends.

This rearrangement joins TRBV18 to TRBJ1-2; D call uncertain. Trimming shortened V by 3 bases and J by 3 bases, and 8 bases separated the two germline ends. Germline loops: CDR1 KGHSH, CDR2 LQKENI. The CDR3 has 13 residues. CDR3 amino acids: CASSPGQYYGYTF. The CDR3 nucleotides are TGTGCCAGCTCACCTGGGCAGTACTATGGCTACACCTTC.

The chain carries TRBV5-1 and TRBJ2-1; D is possibly TRBD2 (6 bases). CDR3 length: 16 residues. V was shortened by 0 bases and J by 3 bases, with 13 bases between the two germline ends. Germline lookup yields CDR1 SGHRS and CDR2 YFSETQ. The DNA for the CDR3 is TGCGCCAGCAGCTTGGGTGGGGAGGCCATCTACAATGAGCAGTTCTTC. Protein product: CASSLGGEAIYNEQFF. Looking up the rest from reference TRBV5-1 and TRBJ2-1 gives the full variable domain: KAGVTQTPRYLIKTRGQQVTLSCSPISGHRSVSWYQQTPGQGLQFLFEYFSETQRNKGNFPGRFSGRQFSNSRSEMNVSTLELGDSALYLCASSLGGEAIYNEQFFGPGTRLTVL.

The chain has TRBV6-6 and TRBJ1-1; weak D call: TRBD1 (6 bases). V lost 6 bases to trimming and J lost 1 base, with 12 bases between them. Germline CDR1 MNHNY, CDR2 SVGAGI (reference sequence). This CDR3 is built from 14 residues. CDR3 residues: CASSSGHRNTEAFF. In DNA, the CDR3 is TGTGCCAGCAGCTCGGGACACAGGAACACTGAAGCTTTCTTT.

CDR3 sequence reads: CASSRAGDAVRDTQYF. DNA of the CDR3: TGTGCCAGCAGCCGGGCGGGGGACGCTGTAAGGGATACGCAGTATTTT. This chain joins TRBV5-6 and TRBJ2-3, with 7 bases lining up with TRBD2. Germline values: CDR1 SGHDT, CDR2 YYEEEE. The CDR3 covers 16 residues. V gave up 4 bases and J gave up 6 bases; unmatched junction bases: 14.

This sequence joins TRBV11-2 and TRBJ2-7; D is possibly TRBD1 (6 bases). The CDR3 is 15 residues long. Germline CDR1 is SGHAT and CDR2 is FQNNGV. V was trimmed by 5 bases and J by 2 bases, leaving 16 bases between them. Here the CDR3 DNA reads TGTGCCAGCAGCGAGGGGGAAGGCCCGGCCTACGAGCAGTACTTC. Protein: CASSEGEGPAYEQYF.